What follows are 13 T cell receptor beta chains derived from one specimen sequenced in a study of blood T cells in healthy people across ages. A second PCR, run for roughly 7 to 12 cycles, used a sample-barcoded 5' primer plus a J-beta primer mix. TCRdb re-called the 5' RACE reads through MiXCR, storing one row per CDR3 protein. The data show more than 650,000 distinct CDR3 sequences, more than 25% seen once. These data also formed part of another study, on T cells of mothers and their children.

The sequenced material came from blood. All receptors come from a boy between 10 and 17 years old in good health.

This chain links TRBV27 with TRBJ2-7; possible D gene TRBD2, 5 bases. The CDR3 has 13 residues. V dropped 5 bases and J dropped 0 bases, with 8 bases sitting between them. The V gene's germline CDR1 is MNHEY and CDR2 SMNVEV (reference sequence). CDR3 residues: CASSIGDSYEQYF. In DNA, the CDR3 is TGTGCCAGCAGTATCGGGGACTCCTACGAGCAGTACTTC.

The chain has TRBV28 and TRBJ2-7, with D possibly being TRBD2 (6 bases). Per the germline V gene, CDR1 is MDHEN and CDR2 is SYDVKM. Trimming stripped 0 bases from V and 6 bases from J, with 12 bases between. The CDR3 contains 14 residues. The CDR3 loop is CASSLWVKAGEQYF. CDR3 DNA: TGTGCCAGCAGTTTATGGGTCAAAGCGGGCGAGCAGTACTTC.

This rearrangement joins TRBV10-3 to TRBJ1-1; a weak D match, TRBD1 (6 bases). Germline V CDR1 and CDR2: ENHRY, SYGVKD. V lost 4 bases, J lost 4 bases, and 13 bases lay in between. The CDR3 totals 14 residues. The chain's CDR3 is CAISGKTGLTEAFF. The CDR3 DNA reads as TGTGCCATCAGTGGAAAAACAGGGCTCACTGAAGCTTTCTTT.

The rearrangement uses TRBV3-1 and TRBJ1-2; D gene ambiguous. CDR3 size: 15 residues. The ends were cut back, 4 bases at V and 6 bases at J, with 18 bases in the middle. CDR1 and CDR2 (germline): LGHDT, YNNKEL (reference sequence). CDR3 amino acids: CASSLYRTGSHGYTF. The CDR3 nucleotides are TGTGCCAGCAGCCTTTATCGGACCGGGAGCCATGGCTACACCTTC.

The chain couples TRBV10-3 to TRBJ2-1; 8 nucleotides align to TRBD2. The V gene's germline CDR1 is ENHRY and CDR2 SYGVKD. V lost 11 bases and J lost 1; bases outside the gene matches: 4. CDR3 length equals 13 residues. In DNA form, the CDR3 reads TGTGCCCCGCGGGAGGTGTCCTACAATGAGCAGTTCTTC. Protein product: CAPREVSYNEQFF.

The chain uses TRBV4-3 and TRBJ2-1; 7 positions agree with TRBD2. The CDR3 is 16 amino acids. Trimming took 1 base from V and 4 from J; bases not matched to a gene: 7. Looked up from germline, CDR1 is LGHNA and CDR2 is YSLEER. CDR3 DNA sequence: TGCGCCAGCAGCCAAGCTCTTGGGGACTATTACAATGAGCAGTTCTTC. It translates to CASSQALGDYYNEQFF.

The J gene is TRBJ2-2, the V gene TRBV20-1; TRBD2 matches at 13 bases. The ends lost 4 bases at V and 7 bases at J; junction bases unmatched: 6. The CDR3 has 15 amino acids. Germline loops: CDR1 DFQATT, CDR2 SNEGSKA (reference sequence). CDR3 DNA: TGCAGTGCTACCCCTACTAGCGGGGGGGGCGGGGAGCTGTTTTTT. It yields the protein CSATPTSGGGGELFF.

The V gene is TRBV7-9, the J gene TRBJ2-7, with 11 bases fitting TRBD2. With V trimmed by 6 bases and J by 3 bases, 16 bases remained unmatched. The CDR3 is 18 amino acids. Germline CDR1 reads SEHNR; CDR2 reads FQNEAQ (reference sequence). CDR3 bases: TGTGCCAGCAGTCCGGGACTAGCGGACCTAGGGGCGATCTACGAGCAGTACTTC. Translation gives CASSPGLADLGAIYEQYF. Full variable domain (remainder filled in from reference TRBV7-9 and TRBJ2-7): DTGVSQNPRHKITKRGQNVTFRCDPISEHNRLYWYRQTLGQGPEFLTYFQNEAQLEKSRLLSDRFSAERPKGSFSTLEIQRTEQGDSAMYLCASSPGLADLGAIYEQYFGPGTRLTVT.

A few counts support this clonotype. This chain uses TRBV18 with TRBJ2-5; 10 bases agree with TRBD1. The J call may be wrong; the DNA end is better matched by TRBJ2-7. The CDR3 consists of 15 residues. Germline V gene lookup returns CDR1 KGHSH and CDR2 LQKENI. In DNA form, the CDR3 reads TGTGCCAGCTCACCTACCGGGACAGGGGTCAACGAGCAGTACTTC. Its protein product is CASSPTGTGVNEQYF.

There are a few counts of this clonotype. The chain is built from TRBV4-1 and TRBJ2-2, with D perhaps matching TRBD1 (6 bases). V gave up 4 bases and J gave up 1 base, with 10 bases separating them. The germline gives CDR1 MGHRA, CDR2 YSYEKL. The CDR3 has 15 residues. The CDR3 sequence is CASSRRDKNTGELFF. In nucleotides, the CDR3 is TGCGCCAGCAGCCGTCGGGACAAGAACACCGGGGAGCTGTTTTTT.

The V call is TRBV2, the J call TRBJ2-7; 7 positions match TRBD1. CDR1 is SNHLY, CDR2 FYNNEI, per germline. V shed 5 bases and J 2 bases; nucleotides not matched to a gene: 9. This CDR3 spans 15 amino acids. DNA for the CDR3: TGTGCCAGCAGTCCCACCGGGACAGAGGCCTACGAGCAGTACTTC. It yields the protein CASSPTGTEAYEQYF. Combining the CDR3 with reference TRBV2 and TRBJ2-7 gives the whole variable domain EPEVTQTPSHQVTQMGQEVILRCVPISNHLYFYWYRQILGQKVEFLVSFYNNEISEKSEIFDDQFSVERPDGSNFTLKIRSTKLEDSAMYFCASSPTGTEAYEQYFGPGTRLTVT.

The CDR3 nucleotides read TGCAGTGCTAGAGCCCCTACAGGGGGGAACTATGGCTACACCTTC. This codes for CSARAPTGGNYGYTF. This sequence joins TRBV20-1 and TRBJ1-2, with 8 bases aligning to TRBD1. Germline CDR1 and CDR2: DFQATT and SNEGSKA (reference sequence). Losses at the gene ends were 1 base for V and 2 bases for J; bases not matched to a gene: 6. This CDR3 comprises 15 residues.

V and J are TRBV6-5 and TRBJ2-7, with a tentative D call TRBD1 (7 bases). This CDR3 spans 15 amino acids. Germline V gene data show CDR1 as MNHEY and CDR2 as SVGAGI. Deletions cut 4 bases from V and 1 base from J, with 14 bases between. The CDR3 reads CASSSRGARSYEQYF. The CDR3 bases are TGTGCCAGCAGTTCCAGGGGGGCCCGATCCTACGAGCAGTACTTC.